This T cell receptor (beta chain) was identified during a study of post-analysis software for immune sequencing data. CDR3 length equals 14 residues. V lost 6 bases, J lost 4 bases, and 10 bases stayed unmatched. Looked up from germline, CDR1 is DFQATT and CDR2 is SNEGSKA (reference sequence). Study conclusions and caveats: The five TRBV segments detected at higher frequency in patients than in controls included TRBV5-6, TRBV5-1 and TRBV20-1. In multiple sclerosis, normalized Chao1 diversity was significantly below that of controls. Strong co-clustering by F measure was evident for samples that had been prepared in the same batch.

As to this clonotype: Its specificity is unknown.

Carried by the TCR beta cDNA libraries were unique molecular identifiers. Each batch of roughly 1 to 10 million T cells produced roughly 0.5 million cDNA molecules. TCRdb re-called the PCR reads with MiXCR, one entry per CDR3 protein. The sample has roughly 650,000 distinct CDR3 sequences, approximately 59% seen once. Sequencing input: blood. This chain connects TRBV20-1 to TRBJ1-2, with 8 positions matching TRBD1. This receptor was identified in a girl under 10 years old with multiple sclerosis. As DNA, the CDR3 is TGCAGTGCCCGCCTCCCTGGGACAGGCTATGGCTACACCTTC. Its translation: CSARLPGTGYGYTF.